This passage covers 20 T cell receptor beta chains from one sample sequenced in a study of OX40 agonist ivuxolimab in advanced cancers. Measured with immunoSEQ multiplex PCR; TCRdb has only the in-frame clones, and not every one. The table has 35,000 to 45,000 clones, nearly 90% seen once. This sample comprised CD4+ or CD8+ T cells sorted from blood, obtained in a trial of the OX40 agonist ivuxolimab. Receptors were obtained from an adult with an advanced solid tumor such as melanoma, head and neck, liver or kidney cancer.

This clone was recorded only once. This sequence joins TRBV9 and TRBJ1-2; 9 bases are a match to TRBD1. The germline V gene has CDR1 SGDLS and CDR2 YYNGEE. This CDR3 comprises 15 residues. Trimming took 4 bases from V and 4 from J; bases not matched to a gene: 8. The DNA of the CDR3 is TGTGCCAGCAGCCCCCAGGGACAGGGATTCTATGGCTACACCTTC. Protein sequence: CASSPQGQGFYGYTF.

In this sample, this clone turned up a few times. The CDR3 DNA sequence: TGTGCTAGTGGCACTTTCCAGGGGGCTGATCAGCCCCAGCATTTT. It codes for CASGTFQGADQPQHF. This rearrangement joins TRBV12-5 to TRBJ1-5, with 8 bases that match TRBD1. CDR1 and CDR2 (germline): LGHNT, FRNRAP. The CDR3 spans 15 residues. After removal of 6 bases from V and 5 bases from J, the junction contained 9 bases not matched to a gene.

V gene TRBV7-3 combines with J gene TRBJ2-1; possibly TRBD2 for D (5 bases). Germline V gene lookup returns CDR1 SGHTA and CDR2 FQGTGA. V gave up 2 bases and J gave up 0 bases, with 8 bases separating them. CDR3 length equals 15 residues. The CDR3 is CASSLEGSSYNEQFF. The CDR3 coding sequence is TGTGCCAGCAGCTTAGAGGGCAGCTCCTACAATGAGCAGTTCTTC.

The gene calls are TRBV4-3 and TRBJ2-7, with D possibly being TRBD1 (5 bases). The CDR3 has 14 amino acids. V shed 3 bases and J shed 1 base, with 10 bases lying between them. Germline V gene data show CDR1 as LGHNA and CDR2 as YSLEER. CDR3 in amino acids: CASSQGRASYEQYF. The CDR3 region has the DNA TGCGCCAGCAGCCAGGGGCGCGCGTCCTACGAGCAGTACTTC.

CDR3 amino acids: CASSLASGGSTDTQYF. The CDR3 nucleotides are TGTGCCAGCAGCTTAGCCAGCGGGGGAAGCACAGATACGCAGTATTTT. The chain is built from TRBV7-6 and TRBJ2-3; TRBD2 agrees at 8 bases. The CDR3 contains 16 residues. The V segment lost 0 bases and the J segment 0 bases; nucleotides outside the gene matches: 2. Germline loops: CDR1 SGHVS, CDR2 FNYEAQ.

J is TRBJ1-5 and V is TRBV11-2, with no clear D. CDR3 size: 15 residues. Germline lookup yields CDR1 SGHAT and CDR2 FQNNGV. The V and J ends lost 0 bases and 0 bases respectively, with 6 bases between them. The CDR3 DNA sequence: TGTGCCAGCAGCTTAGACTACTATAGCAATCAGCCCCAGCATTTT. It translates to CASSLDYYSNQPQHF.

CDR3 nucleotide sequence: TGTGCCAGCAGTTACTCAACGACAGGGAATGAGCAGTTCTTC. Its protein is CASSYSTTGNEQFF. V gene TRBV6-6 combines with J gene TRBJ2-1, with TRBD1 matching 7 bases. CDR3 size: 14 residues. Germline lookup yields CDR1 MNHNY and CDR2 SVGAGI (reference sequence). V lost 0 bases, J lost 7 bases, and 3 bases stayed unmatched.

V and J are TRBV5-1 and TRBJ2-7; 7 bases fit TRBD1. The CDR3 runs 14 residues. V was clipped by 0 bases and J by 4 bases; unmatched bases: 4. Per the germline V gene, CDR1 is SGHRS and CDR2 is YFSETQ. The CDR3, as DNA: TGCGCCAGCAGCTTGGGACAGGGCGGGTACGAGCAGTACTTC. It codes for CASSLGQGGYEQYF.

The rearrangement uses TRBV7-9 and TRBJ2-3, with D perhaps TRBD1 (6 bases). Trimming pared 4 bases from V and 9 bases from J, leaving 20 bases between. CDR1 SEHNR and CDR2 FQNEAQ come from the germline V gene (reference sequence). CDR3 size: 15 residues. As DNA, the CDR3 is TGTGCCAGCAGCTCCGAGGGGGACGGGACCCAAACGCAGTATTTT. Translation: CASSSEGDGTQTQYF.

The CDR3: CASSLQPGPETQYF. The DNA for the CDR3 is TGTGCCAGCAGTTTACAACCAGGGCCAGAGACCCAGTACTTC. The J gene is TRBJ2-5, the V gene TRBV27, with D possibly TRBD1 on 5 matching bases. The length of the CDR3 is 14 residues. CDR1 and CDR2 (germline): MNHEY, SMNVEV (reference sequence). V was cut by 2 bases and J by 4 bases, with 11 bases left in between.

Here the CDR3 reads CASSQEWDSNYGYTF. For the CDR3, the DNA is TGCGCCAGCAGCCAAGAATGGGACAGTAACTATGGCTACACCTTC. The chain couples TRBV4-3 to TRBJ1-2; TRBD1 matches 7 bases. The length of the CDR3 is 15 residues. With 0 bases clipped from V and 1 base from J, the junction kept 2 bases outside the gene matches. Germline CDR1 LGHNA, CDR2 YSLEER.

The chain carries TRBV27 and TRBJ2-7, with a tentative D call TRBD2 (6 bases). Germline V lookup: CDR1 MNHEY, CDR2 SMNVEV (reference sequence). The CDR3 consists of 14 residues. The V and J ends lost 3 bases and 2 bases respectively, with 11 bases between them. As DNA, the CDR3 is TGTGCCAGCAGTTTTGTGTGGGGGGCCTACGAGCAGTACTTC. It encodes CASSFVWGAYEQYF.

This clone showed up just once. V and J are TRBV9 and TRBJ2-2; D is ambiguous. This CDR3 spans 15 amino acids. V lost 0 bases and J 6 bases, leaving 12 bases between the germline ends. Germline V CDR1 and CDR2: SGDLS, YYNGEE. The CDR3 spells CASSVETAFSGELFF. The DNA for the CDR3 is TGTGCCAGCAGCGTAGAAACAGCCTTCTCCGGGGAGCTGTTTTTT.

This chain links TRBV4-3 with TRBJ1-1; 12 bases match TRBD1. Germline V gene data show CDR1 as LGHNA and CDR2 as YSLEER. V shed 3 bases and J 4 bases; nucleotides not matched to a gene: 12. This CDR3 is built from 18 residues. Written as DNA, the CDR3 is TGCGCCAGCAGCCACCCAGCGGGACAGGGGGCAATGGGCACTGAAGCTTTCTTT. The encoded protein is CASSHPAGQGAMGTEAFF.

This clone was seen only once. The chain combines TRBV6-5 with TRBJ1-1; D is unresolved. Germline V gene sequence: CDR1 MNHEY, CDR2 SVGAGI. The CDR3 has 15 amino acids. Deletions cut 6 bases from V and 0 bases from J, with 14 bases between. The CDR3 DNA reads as TGTGCCAGCAGGCTCGCTCAGAATTTGAACACTGAAGCTTTCTTT. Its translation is CASRLAQNLNTEAFF.

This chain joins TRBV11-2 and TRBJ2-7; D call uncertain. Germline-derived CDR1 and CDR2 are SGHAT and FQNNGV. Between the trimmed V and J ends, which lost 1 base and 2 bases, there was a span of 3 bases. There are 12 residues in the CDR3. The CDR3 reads CASSLGTYEQYV. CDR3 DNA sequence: TGTGCCAGCAGCTTAGGAACCTACGAGCAGTACGTC.

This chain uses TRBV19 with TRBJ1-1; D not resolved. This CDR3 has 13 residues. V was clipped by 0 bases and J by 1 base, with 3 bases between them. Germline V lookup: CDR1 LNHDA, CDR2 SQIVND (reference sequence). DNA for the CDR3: TGTGCCAGTAGTATAGAGCCGAACACTGAAGCTTTCTTT. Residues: CASSIEPNTEAFF. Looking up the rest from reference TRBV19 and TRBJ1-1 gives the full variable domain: DGGITQSPKYLFRKEGQNVTLSCEQNLNHDAMYWYRQDPGQGLRLIYYSQIVNDFQKGDIAEGYSVSREKKESFPLTVTSAQKNPTAFYLCASSIEPNTEAFFGQGTRLTVV.

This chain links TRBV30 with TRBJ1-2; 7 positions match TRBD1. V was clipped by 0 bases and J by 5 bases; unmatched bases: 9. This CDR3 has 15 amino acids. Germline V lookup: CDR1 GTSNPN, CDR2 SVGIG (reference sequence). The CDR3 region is CAWSVLLQGKYGYTF. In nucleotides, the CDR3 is TGTGCCTGGAGTGTACTGTTACAGGGGAAGTATGGCTACACCTTC. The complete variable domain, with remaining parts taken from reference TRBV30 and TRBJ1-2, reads SQTIHQWPATLVQPVGSPLSLECTVEGTSNPNLYWYRQAAGRGLQLLFYSVGIGQISSEVPQNLSASRPQDRQFILSSKKLLLSDSGFYLCAWSVLLQGKYGYTFGSGTRLTVV.

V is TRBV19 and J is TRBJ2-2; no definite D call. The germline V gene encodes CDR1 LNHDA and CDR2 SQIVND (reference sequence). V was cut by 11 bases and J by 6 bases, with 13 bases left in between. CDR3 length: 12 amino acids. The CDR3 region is CASWVFPGELFF. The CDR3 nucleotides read TGTGCCTCATGGGTCTTTCCCGGGGAGCTGTTTTTT.

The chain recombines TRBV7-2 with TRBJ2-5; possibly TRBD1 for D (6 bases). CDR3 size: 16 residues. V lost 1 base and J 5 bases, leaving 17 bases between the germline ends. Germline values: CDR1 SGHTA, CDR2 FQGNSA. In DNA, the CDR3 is TGTGCCAGCAGCTTAGTTTCCGGGACATTAGGGGAGACCCAGTACTTC. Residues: CASSLVSGTLGETQYF.